Following are 10 T cell receptor beta chains from one sample sequenced in a study of blood T cell repertoires in COVID-19. Produced via immunoSEQ multiplex PCR; TCRdb's table is partial and in-frame only. Here the sample spans about 120,000 clones, roughly 80% being singletons. Sequencing was carried out using peripheral blood. Receptors originate from a man aged 25-40 years with acute or convalescent COVID-19.

The chain links TRBV12-5 to TRBJ2-1; 11 bases are shared with TRBD2. Trimming cost V 8 bases and J 4 bases; bases outside gene matches: 4. The CDR3 extends over 14 amino acids. Germline values: CDR1 LGHNT, CDR2 FRNRAP. This CDR3 is CASLAGGGYNEQFF. Written as DNA, the CDR3 is TGTGCTAGTTTAGCGGGAGGGGGTTACAATGAGCAGTTCTTC.

In this sample, this clone turned up once. The CDR3 DNA follows: TGTGCCAGCAGCTCGCCGGGACAGGTCAATCAGCCCCAGCATTTT. Translation gives CASSSPGQVNQPQHF. The chain recombines TRBV5-8 with TRBJ1-5; TRBD1 agrees at 8 bases. V lost 3 bases to trimming and J lost 3 bases; unmatched junction nucleotides: 5. This CDR3 is 15 amino acids long. The germline V gene encodes CDR1 SGHTS and CDR2 YDEGEE.

This clone was seen only a few times. The rearrangement uses TRBV4-1 and TRBJ2-1, with unresolved D. The CDR3 extends over 16 amino acids. Per the germline V gene, CDR1 is MGHRA and CDR2 is YSYEKL. Trimming cost V 10 bases and J 0 bases, with 19 bases left between them. CDR3 nucleotides: TGCGCCACCTCCCGGGTTGGCGGCAGCTCCTACAATGAGCAGTTCTTC. This encodes CATSRVGGSSYNEQFF.

This clone was recorded once. The chain carries TRBV19 and TRBJ1-4; TRBD1 aligns across 9 bases. The CDR3 has 15 residues. Trimming removed 5 bases from V and 11 bases from J; junction bases left unmatched: 12. Germline V lookup: CDR1 LNHDA, CDR2 SQIVND (reference sequence). The CDR3 region is CASSPKGQGLGKLFF. The CDR3 DNA follows: TGTGCCAGTAGTCCCAAGGGACAGGGCCTCGGGAAACTGTTTTTT.

The chain carries TRBV5-1 and TRBJ2-7, with 8 bases matching TRBD2. The V segment lost 4 bases and the J segment 0 bases; nucleotides outside the gene matches: 18. This CDR3 has 19 residues. The germline CDR1 and CDR2 sequences are SGHRS and YFSETQ. CDR3 bases: TGCGCCAGCAGCCTACTTATTTACGGGAGGGCAGCCAGCTCCTACGAGCAGTACGTC. Translation gives CASSLLIYGRAASSYEQYV.

The V and J genes are TRBV6-5 and TRBJ1-1; a possible D gene is TRBD1 (6 bases). The CDR3 has 14 residues. The germline CDR1 and CDR2 sequences are MNHEY and SVGAGI. V gave up 5 bases and J gave up 4 bases, with 14 bases separating them. Here the CDR3 reads CASSLQGVGTEAFF. CDR3 sequence (DNA): TGTGCCAGCAGTCTACAGGGCGTGGGCACTGAAGCTTTCTTT.

The chain couples TRBV7-8 to TRBJ2-7, with 11 bases matching TRBD1. There are 16 residues in the CDR3. CDR1 and CDR2 (germline): SGHVS, FQNEAQ. The V segment lost 3 bases and the J segment 2 bases; nucleotides outside the gene matches: 6. The CDR3 spells CASSFLPGQGAYEQYV. The CDR3 region has the DNA TGTGCCAGCAGCTTCCTACCGGGACAGGGGGCCTACGAGCAGTACGTC.

V is TRBV15 and J is TRBJ2-5; TRBD1 matches 7 bases. This CDR3 region has 15 residues. Germline V gives CDR1 LNHNV, CDR2 YYDKDF (reference sequence). With 1 base clipped from V and 4 bases from J, the junction kept 6 bases outside the gene matches. Here the CDR3 reads CATSRGQGSAETQYF. The CDR3 nucleotides are TGTGCCACCAGCAGAGGACAGGGTAGTGCAGAGACCCAGTACTTC.

V gene TRBV6-6 combines with J gene TRBJ2-2; maybe TRBD2 (5 bases). Germline CDR1 and CDR2: MNHNY and SVGAGI (reference sequence). There are 14 residues in the CDR3. Trimming took 8 bases from V and 1 from J, leaving 11 bases between them. The CDR3 nucleotides read TGTGCCAGCTCCCTACGGGGGAACACCGGGGAGCTGTTTTTT. Protein: CASSLRGNTGELFF.

The chain is built from TRBV6-5 and TRBJ2-4; D is ambiguous. CDR1 is MNHEY and CDR2 is SVGAGI in the germline V gene. Trimming took 11 bases from V and 1 from J, leaving 12 bases between them. The CDR3 has 13 amino acids. This CDR3 is CAVRFAAKNIQYF. In nucleotides, the CDR3 is TGTGCCGTCCGATTCGCGGCCAAAAACATTCAGTACTTC.